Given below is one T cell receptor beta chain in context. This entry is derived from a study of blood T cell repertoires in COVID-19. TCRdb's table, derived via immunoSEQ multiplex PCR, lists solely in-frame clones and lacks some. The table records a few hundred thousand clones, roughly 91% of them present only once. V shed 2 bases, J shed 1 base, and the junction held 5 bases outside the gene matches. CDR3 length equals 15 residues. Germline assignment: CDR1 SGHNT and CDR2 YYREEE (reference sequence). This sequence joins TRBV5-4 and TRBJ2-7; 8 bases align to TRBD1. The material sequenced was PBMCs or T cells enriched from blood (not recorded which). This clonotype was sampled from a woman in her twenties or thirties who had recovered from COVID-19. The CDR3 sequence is CASSFGQGSSYEQYF. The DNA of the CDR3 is TGTGCCAGCAGCTTCGGACAGGGTAGTTCCTACGAGCAGTACTTC.